The next 24 T cell receptor beta chains were all read from a single sample in a study of STAT5B mutations in CD4+ large granular lymphocyte leukemia. Sequenced by immunoSEQ multiplex PCR; TCRdb stores in-frame clones only, minus some. The sample records roughly 32,000 clones, about 70% being singletons. The sequenced material came from CD4+ T cells from blood buffy coats. All receptors come from a human donor in good health.

This chain connects TRBV6-1 to TRBJ1-2, with D hard to call. This CDR3 contains 12 residues. Germline V gives CDR1 MNHNS, CDR2 SASEGT. V was shortened by 6 bases and J by 1 base, with 6 bases between the two germline ends. The CDR3 loop is CASREFNYGYTF. As DNA, the CDR3 is TGTGCCAGCAGAGAGTTTAACTATGGCTACACCTTC.

The chain has TRBV30 and TRBJ1-2; a weak D match, TRBD1 (6 bases). Germline CDR1 reads GTSNPN; CDR2 reads SVGIG (reference sequence). CDR3 length: 14 residues. Trimming removed 2 bases from V and 2 bases from J, with 12 bases in between. The CDR3 is CAWSPLTGNYGYTF. The CDR3 region has the DNA TGTGCCTGGAGTCCATTGACAGGAAACTATGGCTACACCTTC.

This clone was observed once. V gene TRBV5-4 combines with J gene TRBJ2-5; 7 nucleotides match TRBD1. Per germline, CDR1 SGHNT and CDR2 YYREEE (reference sequence). This CDR3 is 15 amino acids long. The J segment lost 5 bases and the V segment lost 4 bases, leaving 11 bases of the junction unmatched. The DNA for the CDR3 is TGTGCCAGCAGCGCCCCGGTAGGGGGCTGGGAGACCCAGTACTTC. As protein: CASSAPVGGWETQYF.

The J gene is TRBJ2-3, the V gene TRBV5-6; D possibly matches TRBD1 or TRBD2 (5 bases each). Looked up from germline, CDR1 is SGHDT and CDR2 is YYEEEE. V lost 5 bases and J 2 bases, leaving 24 bases between the germline ends. CDR3 length equals 18 residues. The CDR3 region is CASSSPSRGRAHTDTQYF. The CDR3, as DNA: TGTGCCAGCAGTTCTCCTTCCCGGGGACGAGCCCACACAGATACGCAGTATTTT.

The J gene is TRBJ1-6, the V gene TRBV11-2; TRBD1 might be the D (6 bases). CDR1 SGHAT and CDR2 FQNNGV come from the germline V gene. Trimming took off 5 bases at V and 10 bases at J, with 15 bases between the two ends. The CDR3 has 14 residues. The CDR3: CASSPQGVGSPLHF. In DNA, the CDR3 is TGTGCCAGCAGCCCACAGGGAGTCGGGTCACCCCTCCACTTT.

A single count supports this clone. The chain joins TRBV7-2 to TRBJ1-4; unclear D gene. V was clipped by 2 bases and J by 7 bases, with 17 bases between them. The germline gives CDR1 SGHTA, CDR2 FQGNSA. This CDR3 has 16 residues. In nucleotides, the CDR3 is TGTGCCAGCAGCTTACGGGTACAAGGAGGCAGTGAAAAACTGTTTTTT. It encodes CASSLRVQGGSEKLFF.

The rearrangement uses TRBV5-1 and TRBJ1-3; tentative D call: TRBD1 (6 bases). The CDR3 consists of 14 residues. The germline CDR1 and CDR2 sequences are SGHRS and YFSETQ. V was shortened by 3 bases and J by 4 bases, with 11 bases between the two germline ends. The DNA for the CDR3 is TGCGCCAGCAGCTCTACAGGGAGCGGAAACACCATATATTTT. It translates to CASSSTGSGNTIYF. The complete variable domain, with remaining parts taken from reference TRBV5-1 and TRBJ1-3, reads KAGVTQTPRYLIKTRGQQVTLSCSPISGHRSVSWYQQTPGQGLQFLFEYFSETQRNKGNFPGRFSGRQFSNSRSEMNVSTLELGDSALYLCASSSTGSGNTIYFGEGSWLTVV.

Only a few counts were recorded for this clone. The gene calls are TRBV27 and TRBJ1-6; D gene unclear. Germline-derived CDR1 and CDR2 are MNHEY and SMNVEV (reference sequence). V was trimmed by 6 bases and J by 6 bases, leaving 15 bases between them. This CDR3 spans 15 amino acids. The CDR3 sequence: CASRSFLGPNSPLHF. CDR3 DNA: TGTGCCAGCAGGTCCTTTCTTGGACCTAATTCACCCCTCCACTTT.

The V call is TRBV5-6, the J call TRBJ2-3; 13 bases are shared with TRBD2. The CDR3 spans 16 residues. After removal of 4 bases from V and 2 bases from J, the junction contained 4 bases not matched to a gene. Germline V gene lookup returns CDR1 SGHDT and CDR2 YYEEEE. CDR3: CASSELAGGFTDTQYF. Written as DNA, the CDR3 is TGTGCCAGCAGCGAACTAGCGGGGGGGTTCACAGATACGCAGTATTTT.

The chain joins TRBV18 to TRBJ2-3, with 7 bases that match TRBD2. CDR1 and CDR2 (germline): KGHSH, LQKENI. V gave up 3 bases and J gave up 1 base; unmatched junction bases: 1. CDR3 size: 14 residues. CDR3 nucleotide sequence: TGTGCCAGCTCACCGGGAGGGGGCACAGATACGCAGTATTTT. It encodes CASSPGGGTDTQYF.

V and J are TRBV5-6 and TRBJ2-5; no reliable D call. There are 14 residues in the CDR3. Trimming stripped 2 bases from V and 5 bases from J, with 13 bases between. In germline, CDR1 is SGHDT, CDR2 YYEEEE. The CDR3 DNA reads TGTGCCAGCAGCTTCCCCGGAGTCAGGGAGACCCAGTACTTC. As protein: CASSFPGVRETQYF.

The chain joins TRBV5-4 to TRBJ1-3; no definite D call. CDR3 size: 16 residues. Per the germline V gene, CDR1 is SGHNT and CDR2 is YYREEE (reference sequence). V was trimmed by 0 bases and J by 0 bases, leaving 10 bases between them. This CDR3 reads CASSLDALSSGNTIYF. DNA of the CDR3: TGTGCCAGCAGCTTGGATGCCTTAAGCTCTGGAAACACCATATATTTT.

This clone has more than one count but fewer than ten. The chain uses TRBV19 and TRBJ1-5; D is uncertain. The germline V and J ends were trimmed by 10 bases and 0 bases, with 22 bases remaining between them. This CDR3 has 17 residues. Germline V gene lookup returns CDR1 LNHDA and CDR2 SQIVND (reference sequence). The CDR3 region has the DNA TGTGCCACCCGTCCGTCGTACCTATCGGGTAGCAATCAGCCCCAGCATTTT. Translating gives CATRPSYLSGSNQPQHF.

V gene TRBV29-1 combines with J gene TRBJ1-1; 9 bases are shared with TRBD1. This CDR3 has 16 residues. Unmatched junction bases numbered 11, after V lost 3 bases and J lost 3 bases. Germline V CDR1 and CDR2: SQVTM, ANQGSEA. The CDR3 sequence: CSVEGQGGGRYTEAFF. In DNA, the CDR3 is TGCAGCGTTGAGGGACAGGGTGGGGGCAGGTACACTGAAGCTTTCTTT.

The rearrangement links TRBV4-3 to TRBJ1-2; a possible D gene is TRBD1 (5 bases). This CDR3 is built from 17 residues. Germline V gives CDR1 LGHNA, CDR2 YSLEER. The V gene lost 0 bases and the J gene lost 4 bases, with 18 bases spanning the gap. CDR3 sequence (DNA): TGCGCCAGCAGCCAAGATCCCCGCCAGGGCTTCGGCTATGGCTACACCTTC. The encoded protein is CASSQDPRQGFGYGYTF.

The V call is TRBV6-5, the J call TRBJ1-5; a possible D gene is TRBD1 (6 bases). V lost 6 bases to trimming and J lost 0 bases, with 9 bases between them. The V gene's germline CDR1 is MNHEY and CDR2 SVGAGI. This CDR3 has 14 residues. CDR3 sequence (DNA): TGTGCCAGCAGCCACAGGGATAGCAATCAGCCCCAGCATTTT. Translating gives CASSHRDSNQPQHF.

The J gene is TRBJ1-2, the V gene TRBV28, with D unresolved. This CDR3 region has 14 residues. CDR1 is MDHEN and CDR2 is SYDVKM in the germline V gene. V dropped 7 bases and J dropped 8 bases, with 20 bases sitting between them. The CDR3 here is CASNGYSAVVGYTF. For the CDR3, the DNA is TGTGCCAGCAATGGGTACTCTGCCGTTGTCGGCTACACCTTC.

The chain is built from TRBV5-4 and TRBJ2-3; unclear D gene. Trimming removed 3 bases from V and 1 base from J, with 6 bases in between. This CDR3 contains 13 residues. From germline, CDR1 is SGHNT and CDR2 YYREEE (reference sequence). The CDR3 DNA reads as TGTGCCAGCAGCTCCCAGGGCACAGATACGCAGTATTTT. This encodes CASSSQGTDTQYF.

The CDR3 DNA reads TGTGCCAGCAGCTTAGAGGGAGGGATAGGAAAACTGTTTTTT. It specifies CASSLEGGIGKLFF. The rearrangement links TRBV7-6 to TRBJ1-4, with unresolved D. V shed 1 base and J shed 10 bases, with 13 bases lying between them. CDR3 length: 14 residues. Germline CDR1 is SGHVS and CDR2 is FNYEAQ.

V and J are TRBV6-5 and TRBJ1-1; tentative D call: TRBD1 (6 bases). CDR1 is MNHEY, CDR2 SVGAGI, per germline. The CDR3 consists of 16 residues. The V end lost 2 bases, the J end lost 0 bases, and 13 bases lay between the germline ends. DNA of the CDR3: TGTGCCAGCAGTTACGAGGCAGGGGAGGTGAACACTGAAGCTTTCTTT. Translated, it gives CASSYEAGEVNTEAFF.

V is TRBV9 and J is TRBJ2-7; D call uncertain. Germline CDR1 reads SGDLS; CDR2 reads YYNGEE. V dropped 2 bases and J dropped 2 bases, with 11 bases sitting between them. The length of the CDR3 is 14 residues. CDR3 nucleotides: TGTGCCAGCAGCGTTGATTCTTATCCCTACGAGCAGTACTTC. It yields the protein CASSVDSYPYEQYF.

The V gene is TRBV6-6, the J gene TRBJ2-7; TRBD1 aligns across 8 bases. Per germline, CDR1 MNHNY and CDR2 SVGAGI (reference sequence). The ends lost 7 bases at V and 3 bases at J; junction bases unmatched: 8. CDR3 size: 14 residues. DNA of the CDR3: TGTGCCAGCAAAGGACAGGGATTGTACTACGAGCAGTACTTC. Translation: CASKGQGLYYEQYF.

This chain links TRBV12-5 with TRBJ2-3, with a weak D call TRBD1 (5 bases). Germline assignment: CDR1 LGHNT and CDR2 FRNRAP. Trimming took 1 base from V and 0 from J, leaving 8 bases between them. The CDR3 spans 15 residues. CDR3 region: CASGLATGSTDTQYF. The CDR3 DNA reads as TGTGCTAGTGGTTTGGCTACAGGTAGCACAGATACGCAGTATTTT.

This clone was observed a handful of times. The chain has TRBV29-1 and TRBJ2-7; possibly TRBD1 or TRBD2 for D (5 bases each). CDR1 and CDR2 from the germline V gene are SQVTM and ANQGSEA. This CDR3 comprises 15 residues. V was trimmed by 3 bases and J by 3 bases, leaving 18 bases between them. The CDR3 DNA reads as TGCAGCGTTGACCCCCTGAGGGGTCCTGTCTACGAGCAGTACTTC. It translates to CSVDPLRGPVYEQYF.